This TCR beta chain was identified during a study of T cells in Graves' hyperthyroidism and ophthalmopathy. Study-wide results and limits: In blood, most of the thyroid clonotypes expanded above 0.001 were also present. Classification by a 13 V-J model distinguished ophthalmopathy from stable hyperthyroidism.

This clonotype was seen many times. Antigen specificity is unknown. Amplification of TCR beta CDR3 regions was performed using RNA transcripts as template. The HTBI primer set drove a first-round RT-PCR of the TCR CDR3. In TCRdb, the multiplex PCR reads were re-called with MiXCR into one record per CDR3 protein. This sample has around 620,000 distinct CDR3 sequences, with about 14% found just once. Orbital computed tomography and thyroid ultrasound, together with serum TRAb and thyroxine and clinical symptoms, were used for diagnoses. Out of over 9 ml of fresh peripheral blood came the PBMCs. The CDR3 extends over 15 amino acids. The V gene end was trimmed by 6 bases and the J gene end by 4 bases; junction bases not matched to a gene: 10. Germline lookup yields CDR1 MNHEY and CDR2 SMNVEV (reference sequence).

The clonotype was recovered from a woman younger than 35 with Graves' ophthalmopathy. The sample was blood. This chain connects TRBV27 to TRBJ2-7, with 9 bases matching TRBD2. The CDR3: CASRESGLADYEQYF. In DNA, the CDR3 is TGTGCCAGCAGGGAATCGGGACTAGCAGATTACGAGCAGTACTTC.